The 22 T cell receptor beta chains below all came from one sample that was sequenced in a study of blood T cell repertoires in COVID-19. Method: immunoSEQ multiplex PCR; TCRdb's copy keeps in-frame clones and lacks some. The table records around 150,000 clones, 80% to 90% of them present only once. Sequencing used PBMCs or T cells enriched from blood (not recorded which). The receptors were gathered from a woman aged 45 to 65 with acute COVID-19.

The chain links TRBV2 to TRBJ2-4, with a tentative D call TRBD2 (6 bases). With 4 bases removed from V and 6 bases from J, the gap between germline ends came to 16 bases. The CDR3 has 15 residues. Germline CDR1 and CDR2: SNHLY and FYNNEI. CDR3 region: CASSGAGGGGNIQYF. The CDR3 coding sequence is TGTGCCAGCAGTGGGGCCGGGGGTGGTGGAAACATTCAGTACTTC.

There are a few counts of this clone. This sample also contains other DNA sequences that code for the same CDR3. CDR3: CASSYSGGRAYEQYF. CDR3 in DNA: TGTGCCAGCAGTTACAGTGGCGGGAGGGCCTACGAGCAGTACTTC. This chain links TRBV6-5 with TRBJ2-7; 9 positions match TRBD2. Germline V gene lookup returns CDR1 MNHEY and CDR2 SVGAGI. This CDR3 spans 15 amino acids. Trimming cost V 2 bases and J 2 bases; bases outside gene matches: 4.

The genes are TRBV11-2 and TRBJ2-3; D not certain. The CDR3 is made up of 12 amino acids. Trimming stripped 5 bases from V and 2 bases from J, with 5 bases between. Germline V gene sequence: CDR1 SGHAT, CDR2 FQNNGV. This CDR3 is CASSSNTDTQYF. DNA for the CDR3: TGTGCCAGCAGCAGCAACACAGATACGCAGTATTTT. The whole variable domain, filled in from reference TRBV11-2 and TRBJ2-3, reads EAGVAQSPRYKIIEKRQSVAFWCNPISGHATLYWYQQILGQGPKLLIQFQNNGVVDDSQLPKDRFSAERLKGVDSTLKIQPAKLEDSAVYLCASSSNTDTQYFGPGTRLTVL.

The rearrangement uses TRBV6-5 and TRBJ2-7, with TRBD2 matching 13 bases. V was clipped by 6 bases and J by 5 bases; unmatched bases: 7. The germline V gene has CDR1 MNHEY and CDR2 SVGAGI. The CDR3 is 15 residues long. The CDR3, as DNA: TGTGCCAGCAGAAACATCGGACTAGCGGGAGACGAGCAGTACTTC. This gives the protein CASRNIGLAGDEQYF.

As DNA, the CDR3 is TGTGCCAGTGCCCAGGGAAGTTGGGATGGCTACACCTTC. Translated: CASAQGSWDGYTF. This chain uses TRBV12-3 or TRBV12-4 with TRBJ1-2; weak D call: TRBD1 (5 bases). V lost 9 bases and J 6 bases, leaving 17 bases between the germline ends. CDR3 length: 13 residues.

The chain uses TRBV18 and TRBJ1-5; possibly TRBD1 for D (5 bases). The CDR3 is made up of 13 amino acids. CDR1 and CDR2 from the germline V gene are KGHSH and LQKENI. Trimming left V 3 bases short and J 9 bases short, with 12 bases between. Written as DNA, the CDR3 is TGTGCCAGCTCACCGACAGTGGGTACGCCCCAGCATTTT. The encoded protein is CASSPTVGTPQHF.

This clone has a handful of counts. This CDR3 reads CASALTGAYYGYTF. As DNA, the CDR3 is TGTGCTAGTGCCCTGACAGGGGCTTACTATGGCTACACCTTC. The rearrangement uses TRBV12-5 and TRBJ1-2, with 8 nucleotides matching TRBD1. The CDR3 consists of 14 residues. Trimming at V came to 7 bases and at J to 3 bases, leaving 7 bases not matched to a gene. Germline CDR1 is LGHNT and CDR2 is FRNRAP.

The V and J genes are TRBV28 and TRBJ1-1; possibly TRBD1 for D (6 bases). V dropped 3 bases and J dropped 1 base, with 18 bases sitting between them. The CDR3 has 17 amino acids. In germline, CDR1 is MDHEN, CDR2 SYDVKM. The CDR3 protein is CASSLSRTVFRNTEAFF. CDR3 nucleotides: TGTGCCAGCAGTTTGAGTAGGACAGTTTTTCGGAACACTGAAGCTTTCTTT.

The CDR3 sequence is CASSPGQSTGGYEQYF. The CDR3, as DNA: TGTGCCAGCAGCCCGGGACAATCTACCGGTGGGTACGAGCAGTACTTC. V gene TRBV7-6 combines with J gene TRBJ2-7; D might be TRBD1 (6 bases). Germline values: CDR1 SGHVS, CDR2 FNYEAQ. The V and J ends lost 5 bases and 4 bases respectively, with 21 bases between them. The CDR3 is 16 residues long.

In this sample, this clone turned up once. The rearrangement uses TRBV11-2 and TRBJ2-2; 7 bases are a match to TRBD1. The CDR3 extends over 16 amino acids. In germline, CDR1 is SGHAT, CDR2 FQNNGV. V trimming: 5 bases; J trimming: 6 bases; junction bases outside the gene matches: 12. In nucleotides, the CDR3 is TGTGCCAGCAGCCTTAGAAACAGGGGAATCGCCGGGGAGCTGTTTTTT. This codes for CASSLRNRGIAGELFF.

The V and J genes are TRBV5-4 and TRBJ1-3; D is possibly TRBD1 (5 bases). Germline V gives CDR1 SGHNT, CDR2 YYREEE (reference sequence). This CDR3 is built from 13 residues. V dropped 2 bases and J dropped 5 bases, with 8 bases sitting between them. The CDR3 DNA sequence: TGTGCCAGCAGCTTCCCAGGGAGAAACACCATATATTTT. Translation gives CASSFPGRNTIYF.

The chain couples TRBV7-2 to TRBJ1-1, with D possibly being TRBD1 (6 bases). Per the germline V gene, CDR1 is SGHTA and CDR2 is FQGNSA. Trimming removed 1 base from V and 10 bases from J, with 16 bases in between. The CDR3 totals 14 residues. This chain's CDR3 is CASSLDVDRSRAFF. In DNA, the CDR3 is TGTGCCAGCAGCTTAGATGTCGACAGGTCTCGAGCTTTCTTT.

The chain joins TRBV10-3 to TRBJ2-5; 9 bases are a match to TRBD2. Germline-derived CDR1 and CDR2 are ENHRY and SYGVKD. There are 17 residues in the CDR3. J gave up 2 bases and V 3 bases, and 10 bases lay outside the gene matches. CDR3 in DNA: TGTGCCATCAGTGAAACTAGGACGGCGGGGGGGCAAGAGACCCAGTACTTC. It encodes CAISETRTAGGQETQYF.

The CDR3: CASSPSGSTGYTF. In nucleotides, the CDR3 is TGTGCCAGCAGTCCCTCCGGGAGTACCGGCTACACCTTC. This sequence joins TRBV7-3 and TRBJ1-2; D gene uncertain. V shed 6 bases and J shed 8 bases, with 16 bases lying between them. This CDR3 is built from 13 residues. Germline assignment: CDR1 SGHTA and CDR2 FQGTGA.

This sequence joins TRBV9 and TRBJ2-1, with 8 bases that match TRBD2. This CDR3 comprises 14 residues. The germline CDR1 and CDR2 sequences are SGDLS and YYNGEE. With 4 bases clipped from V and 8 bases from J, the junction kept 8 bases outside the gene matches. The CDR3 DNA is TGTGCCAGCAGCCGTACGACTAGCGTCGATGAGCAGTTCTTC. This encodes CASSRTTSVDEQFF.

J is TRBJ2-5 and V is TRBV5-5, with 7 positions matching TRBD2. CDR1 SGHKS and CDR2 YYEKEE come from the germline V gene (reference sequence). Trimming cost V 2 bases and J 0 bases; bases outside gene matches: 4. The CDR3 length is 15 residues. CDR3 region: CASSFASGDQETQYF. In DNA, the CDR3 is TGTGCCAGCAGCTTCGCTAGCGGAGACCAAGAGACCCAGTACTTC.

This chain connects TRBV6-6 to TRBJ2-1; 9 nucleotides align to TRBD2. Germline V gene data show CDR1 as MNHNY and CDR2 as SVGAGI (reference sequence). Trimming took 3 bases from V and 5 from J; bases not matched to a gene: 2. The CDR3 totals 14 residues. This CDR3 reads CASSYLAGNNEQFF. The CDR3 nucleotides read TGTGCCAGCAGTTATCTAGCGGGAAACAATGAGCAGTTCTTC.

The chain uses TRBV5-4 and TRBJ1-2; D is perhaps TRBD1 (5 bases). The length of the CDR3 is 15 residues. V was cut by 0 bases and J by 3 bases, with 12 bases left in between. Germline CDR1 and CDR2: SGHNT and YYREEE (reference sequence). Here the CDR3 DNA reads TGTGCCAGCAGCTTGGCGGGGGGAGCGGACTATGGCTACACCTTC. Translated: CASSLAGGADYGYTF.

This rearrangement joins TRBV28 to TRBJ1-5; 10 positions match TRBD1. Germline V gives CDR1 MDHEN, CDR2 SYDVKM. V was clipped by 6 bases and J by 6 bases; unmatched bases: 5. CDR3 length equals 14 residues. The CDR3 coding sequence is TGTGCCAGCAGCGGGACAGGGGCCAGTCAGCCCCAGCATTTT. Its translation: CASSGTGASQPQHF.

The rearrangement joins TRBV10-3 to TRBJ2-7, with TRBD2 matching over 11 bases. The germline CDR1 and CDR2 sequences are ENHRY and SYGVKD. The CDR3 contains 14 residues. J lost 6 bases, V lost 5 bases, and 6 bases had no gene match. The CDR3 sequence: CAISISGRAVEQYF. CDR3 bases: TGTGCCATCAGTATTAGCGGGAGGGCGGTCGAGCAGTACTTC.

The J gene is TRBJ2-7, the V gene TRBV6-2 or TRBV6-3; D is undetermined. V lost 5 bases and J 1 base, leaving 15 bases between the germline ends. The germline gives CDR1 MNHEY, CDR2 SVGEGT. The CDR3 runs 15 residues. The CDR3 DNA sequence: TGTGCCAGCAGTCCACCTCCCGACGGGTCCTACGAGCAGTACTTC. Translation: CASSPPPDGSYEQYF.

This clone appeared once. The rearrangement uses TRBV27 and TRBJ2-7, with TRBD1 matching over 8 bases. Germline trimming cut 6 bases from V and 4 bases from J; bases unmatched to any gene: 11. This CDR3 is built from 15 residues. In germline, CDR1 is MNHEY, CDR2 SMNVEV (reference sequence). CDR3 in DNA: TGTGCCAGCAGCCGACAGGGGCAGGCCGCTTACGAGCAGTACTTC. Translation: CASSRQGQAAYEQYF.